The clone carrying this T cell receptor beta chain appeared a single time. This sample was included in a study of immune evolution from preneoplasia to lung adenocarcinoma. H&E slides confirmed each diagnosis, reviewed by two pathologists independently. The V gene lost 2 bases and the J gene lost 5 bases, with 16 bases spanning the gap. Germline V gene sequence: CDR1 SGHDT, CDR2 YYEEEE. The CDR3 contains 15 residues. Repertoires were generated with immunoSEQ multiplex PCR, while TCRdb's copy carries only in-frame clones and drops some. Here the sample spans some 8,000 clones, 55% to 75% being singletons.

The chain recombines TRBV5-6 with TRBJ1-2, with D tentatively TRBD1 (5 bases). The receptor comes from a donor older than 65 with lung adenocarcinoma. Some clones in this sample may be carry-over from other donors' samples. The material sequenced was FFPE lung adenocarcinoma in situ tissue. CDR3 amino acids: CASSFLRGGKYGYTF. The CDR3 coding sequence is TGTGCCAGCAGCTTTTTAAGGGGAGGAAAGTATGGCTACACCTTC. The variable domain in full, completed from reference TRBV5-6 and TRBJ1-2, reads DAGVTQSPTHLIKTRGQQVTLRCSPKSGHDTVSWYQQALGQGPQFIFQYYEEEERQRGNFPDRFSGHQFPNYSSELNVNALLLGDSALYLCASSFLRGGKYGYTFGSGTRLTVV.